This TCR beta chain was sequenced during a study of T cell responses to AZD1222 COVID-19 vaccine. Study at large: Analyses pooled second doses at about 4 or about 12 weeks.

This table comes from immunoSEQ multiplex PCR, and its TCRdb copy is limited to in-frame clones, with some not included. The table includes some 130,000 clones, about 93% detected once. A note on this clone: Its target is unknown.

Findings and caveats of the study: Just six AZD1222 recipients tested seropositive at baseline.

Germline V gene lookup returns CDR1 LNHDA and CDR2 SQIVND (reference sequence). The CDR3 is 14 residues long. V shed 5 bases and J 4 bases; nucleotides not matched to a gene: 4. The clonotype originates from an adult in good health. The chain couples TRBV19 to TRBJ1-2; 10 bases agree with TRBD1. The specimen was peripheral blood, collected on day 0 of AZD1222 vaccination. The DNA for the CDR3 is TGTGCCAGTAGTCGGGACAGGGGACCCTATGGCTACACCTTC. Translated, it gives CASSRDRGPYGYTF.